This is a list of T cell receptor beta chains from one sample in a study of cytomegalovirus exposure and HLA in healthy donors. Generated by immunoSEQ multiplex PCR, the TCRdb table keeps only in-frame clones and is missing some. Here the sample spans under 200,000 clones, roughly 80% being singletons. Sequencing was done on a sample of PBMCs. The receptors originated from a male donor in good health and CMV-seronegative. The CDR3 runs from the conserved cysteine through the conserved F or W. Fields, in order: V gene, J gene, clone size, CDR3 protein. Some rows mark clone size as missing; the rest say once, few, many or name a class of expanded clone.

>TRBV6-5|TRBJ2-7|.
CASSYGRGTYEQYF
>TRBV7-8|TRBJ1-1|once
CASSSGHRLTETEAFF
>TRBV19|TRBJ1-1|.
CASSPQGQGEAFF
>TRBV29-1|TRBJ1-1|.
CSARENTEAFF
>TRBV11-2|TRBJ2-1|.
CASSLISGGPPRNNEQFF
>TRBV20-1|TRBJ2-3|.
CSASGRDTQYF
>TRBV6-6|TRBJ1-5|.
CASSYSSRASNQPQHF
>TRBV28|TRBJ1-1|.
CASSLRGLRGTEAFF
>TRBV4-3|TRBJ1-4|.
CASSQGQGGEKLFF
>TRBV5-1|TRBJ2-3|.
CASSLRQGTDTQYF
>TRBV6-5|TRBJ1-2|.
CASRTGGVYGYTF
>TRBV4-1|TRBJ2-1|.
CASSQLGLNEQFF
>TRBV5-1|TRBJ2-7|.
CASSGYRTSGEQYF
>TRBV7-2|TRBJ1-2|few
CASSSRTGYVGGYTF
>TRBV18|TRBJ1-5|.
CASSPGDRNQPQHF
>TRBV25-1|TRBJ2-2|.
CASSKREPEGTGELFF
>TRBV2|TRBJ2-2|.
CASSQYRVGTGELFF
>TRBV5-5|TRBJ1-2|once
CASSFSTDVTNYGYTF
>TRBV6-1|TRBJ1-2|.
CASSGPTGGDYGYTF
>TRBV19|TRBJ1-1|.
CASKKKSDRNTEAFF
>TRBV5-5|TRBJ2-2|.
CASSHQSGTTNTGELFF
>TRBV14|.|.
CASSQVTDKSYEQYF
>TRBV19|TRBJ2-5|.
CASTALAGGRETQYF
>TRBV7-8|TRBJ1-4|few
CASSLGDRAPPNEKLFF
>TRBV6-1|TRBJ2-7|once
CASSVGGPYEQYF
>TRBV27|TRBJ1-5|.
CASSQSHRGPNQPQHF
>TRBV10-2|TRBJ2-5|.
CASRPGLAGGPGQETQYF